This T cell receptor beta chain was retrieved from a study of identical twins. This clonotype was seen ten or more times. MiXCR was run by TCRdb on the 5' RACE reads, yielding one entry per CDR3 protein. Of roughly 1,500,000 distinct CDR3 sequences in the sample, about 30% were seen once. The TCR sequence derives from a newborn girl in good health. The specimen sequenced was cord blood.

The CDR3 spells CASSLVGLYGYTF. For the CDR3, the DNA is TGTGCCAGCAGCCTTGTGGGACTGTATGGCTACACCTTC. The genes are TRBV3-1 and TRBJ1-2, with a possible D match to TRBD1 (5 bases). V lost 4 bases and J 5 bases, leaving 11 bases between the germline ends. This CDR3 is 13 amino acids long. From germline, CDR1 is LGHDT and CDR2 YNNKEL (reference sequence).